The T cell receptor beta chain described here comes from a study of technical replicates of blood from a handful of donors. V shed 5 bases and J shed 4 bases, with 8 bases lying between them. Germline V gene sequence: CDR1 SGDLS, CDR2 YYNGEE. The CDR3 loop spans 12 amino acids. Profiled with immunoSEQ multiplex PCR; TCRdb holds only in-frame clones, not every one. Of roughly 80,000 clones detected, 90% to 95% appear once; the ten largest clones hold roughly 0.37%. This clone came up once. This sequence was found in a human donor in good health. Source material: T cells isolated from PBMCs. The chain combines TRBV9 with TRBJ2-3; D is undetermined. The CDR3 region has the DNA TGTGCCAGCAGTCCCCCTGCAGATACGCAGTATTTT. Amino acid sequence: CASSPPADTQYF.